A single sample is the source of the 19 T cell receptor beta chains below, sequenced in a study of cytomegalovirus exposure and HLA in healthy donors. The PCR had 60 Vbeta and 13 Jbeta primers. The protocol was immunoSEQ multiplex PCR, while the TCRdb copy is restricted to in-frame clones and leaves out a portion. The table has under 200,000 clones, 81% seen once. Sequencing used PBMCs. These receptors were collected from a man between 50 and 59 years old in good health and CMV-seropositive.

The rearrangement links TRBV5-6 to TRBJ2-5; 8 bases fit TRBD2. V was clipped by 4 bases and J by 5 bases; unmatched bases: 13. Germline V lookup: CDR1 SGHDT, CDR2 YYEEEE. CDR3 size: 16 residues. CDR3 bases: TGTGCCAGCAGCCCCCTGACTAGCGCCCTCGGGGAGACCCAGTACTTC. This sequence encodes CASSPLTSALGETQYF. Full variable domain (remainder filled in from reference TRBV5-6 and TRBJ2-5): DAGVTQSPTHLIKTRGQQVTLRCSPKSGHDTVSWYQQALGQGPQFIFQYYEEEERQRGNFPDRFSGHQFPNYSSELNVNALLLGDSALYLCASSPLTSALGETQYFGPGTRLLVL.

CDR3 in amino acids: CASSPGQGITGELFF. As DNA, the CDR3 is TGTGCCAGCTCACCCGGACAGGGAATAACCGGGGAGCTGTTTTTT. This rearrangement joins TRBV18 to TRBJ2-2; 8 nucleotides agree with TRBD1. With 3 bases clipped from V and 5 bases from J, the junction kept 5 bases outside the gene matches. This CDR3 comprises 15 residues. Germline V gives CDR1 KGHSH, CDR2 LQKENI.

The J gene is TRBJ2-1, the V gene TRBV2; 9 bases are shared with TRBD2. V lost 10 bases to trimming and J lost 4 bases; unmatched junction nucleotides: 5. The CDR3 is 13 amino acids. From germline, CDR1 is SNHLY and CDR2 FYNNEI. CDR3 sequence reads: CANAGGPYNEQFF. CDR3 DNA sequence: TGTGCCAACGCGGGGGGGCCATACAATGAGCAGTTCTTC. The whole variable domain, remainder taken from reference TRBV2 and TRBJ2-1, is EPEVTQTPSHQVTQMGQEVILRCVPISNHLYFYWYRQILGQKVEFLVSFYNNEISEKSEIFDDQFSVERPDGSNFTLKIRSTKLEDSAMYFCANAGGPYNEQFFGPGTRLTVL.

CDR3 sequence (DNA): TGTGCCAGCGCGGGCTGGGCTGAAGCTTTCTTT. Translation: CASAGWAEAFF. This chain links TRBV11-2 with TRBJ1-1, with D uncertain. The CDR3 has 11 amino acids. Germline CDR1 is SGHAT and CDR2 is FQNNGV. Trimming pared 8 bases from V and 6 bases from J, leaving 10 bases between.

About this clone itself: Additional DNA sequences in this sample encode the identical CDR3. The chain uses TRBV29-1 and TRBJ2-7; 9 bases map to TRBD2. Per germline, CDR1 SQVTM and CDR2 ANQGSEA. Unmatched junction bases numbered 8, after V lost 4 bases and J lost 7 bases. This CDR3 comprises 13 residues. The CDR3 loop reads CSVAAGGTSEQYF. The CDR3 DNA follows: TGCAGCGTTGCAGCGGGGGGAACTTCAGAGCAGTACTTC.

V is TRBV2 and J is TRBJ2-2, with D perhaps TRBD1 (5 bases). This CDR3 contains 14 residues. Germline CDR1 SNHLY, CDR2 FYNNEI. V was cut by 4 bases and J by 4 bases, with 10 bases left in between. The DNA of the CDR3 is TGTGCCAGCAGTGTTACAAGGGGCACCGGGGAGCTGTTTTTT. This gives the protein CASSVTRGTGELFF.

The chain uses TRBV5-1 and TRBJ2-5, with D possibly TRBD1 on 7 matching bases. Trimming took off 4 bases at V and 4 bases at J, with 17 bases between the two ends. This CDR3 spans 15 amino acids. The germline CDR1 and CDR2 sequences are SGHRS and YFSETQ. This CDR3 reads CASSLEEGAGETQYF. Written as DNA, the CDR3 is TGCGCCAGCAGCCTGGAGGAGGGGGCCGGAGAGACCCAGTACTTC.

The chain links TRBV5-1 to TRBJ2-1, with TRBD2 matching over 8 bases. Germline V gene sequence: CDR1 SGHRS, CDR2 YFSETQ. The CDR3 runs 16 residues. V gave up 3 bases and J gave up 4 bases; unmatched junction bases: 9. Here the CDR3 reads CASSSPGGGEYNEQFF. The CDR3 DNA follows: TGCGCCAGCAGCTCCCCGGGAGGGGGAGAGTACAATGAGCAGTTCTTC.

This clone was picked up one time. The rearrangement links TRBV5-1 to TRBJ2-7, with 8 bases aligning to TRBD2. The CDR3 contains 14 residues. Trimming removed 3 bases from V and 7 bases from J; junction bases left unmatched: 9. From germline, CDR1 is SGHRS and CDR2 YFSETQ. As DNA, the CDR3 is TGCGCCAGCAGCTCCGGGGGGGGCGCGGGTGAGCAGTACTTC. Protein product: CASSSGGGAGEQYF.

The rearrangement uses TRBV7-8 and TRBJ1-1, with 7 positions matching TRBD1. Germline CDR1 SGHVS, CDR2 FQNEAQ. CDR3 length equals 12 residues. Unmatched junction bases numbered 9, after V lost 7 bases and J lost 10 bases. Here the CDR3 reads CASNDPRQGAFF. CDR3 in DNA: TGTGCCAGCAACGACCCAAGACAGGGAGCTTTCTTT.

This clone has a handful of counts. The chain carries TRBV30 and TRBJ2-5; TRBD2 matches 7 bases. CDR1 and CDR2 (germline): GTSNPN, SVGIG (reference sequence). The CDR3 loop spans 14 amino acids. V shed 3 bases, J shed 7 bases, and the junction held 11 bases outside the gene matches. The CDR3 sequence is CAWRYTSTGGTQYF. The CDR3 bases are TGTGCCTGGAGATATACTTCGACGGGGGGGACCCAGTACTTC.

This rearrangement joins TRBV28 to TRBJ2-1; 12 positions match TRBD2. V gave up 4 bases and J gave up 4 bases; unmatched junction bases: 5. CDR3 length: 16 amino acids. The germline V gene has CDR1 MDHEN and CDR2 SYDVKM. The CDR3 coding sequence is TGTGCCAGCAGTTCCGCCGGGACTAGCGGGTACAATGAGCAGTTCTTC. Its translation: CASSSAGTSGYNEQFF. The whole variable domain, remainder taken from reference TRBV28 and TRBJ2-1, is DVKVTQSSRYLVKRTGEKVFLECVQDMDHENMFWYRQDPGLGLRLIYFSYDVKMKEKGDIPEGYSVSREKKERFSLILESASTNQTSMYLCASSSAGTSGYNEQFFGPGTRLTVL.

The rearrangement joins TRBV5-1 to TRBJ2-5, with 14 bases identical to TRBD2. Germline V CDR1 and CDR2: SGHRS, YFSETQ. Trimming at V came to 3 bases and at J to 5 bases, leaving 6 bases not matched to a gene. The CDR3 runs 16 residues. CDR3 loop: CASSWGLAGEEETQYF. For the CDR3, the DNA is TGCGCCAGCAGCTGGGGACTAGCGGGGGAAGAGGAGACCCAGTACTTC.

The gene calls are TRBV12-5 and TRBJ1-5, with D hard to call. This CDR3 has 15 residues. V gave up 2 bases and J gave up 1 base, with 9 bases separating them. Germline V gene sequence: CDR1 LGHNT, CDR2 FRNRAP. The CDR3, as DNA: TGTGCTAGTGGTTTGCCGTTGAGAAGCAATCAGCCCCAGCATTTT. This translates into CASGLPLRSNQPQHF.

The J gene is TRBJ1-1, the V gene TRBV5-1, with D possibly TRBD1 on 6 matching bases. The CDR3 loop spans 14 amino acids. Germline CDR1 is SGHRS and CDR2 is YFSETQ. Trimming cost V 1 base and J 7 bases, with 14 bases left between them. The CDR3 DNA sequence: TGCGCCAGCAGCTTGCCGGGGGGCGCGGGTGAAGCTTTCTTT. This translates into CASSLPGGAGEAFF.

The gene calls are TRBV11-2 and TRBJ2-1; 12 bases are a match to TRBD2. With 6 bases clipped from V and 5 bases from J, the junction kept 5 bases outside the gene matches. This CDR3 spans 15 amino acids. Germline V gene data show CDR1 as SGHAT and CDR2 as FQNNGV. The CDR3 region is CASSSLAGGNNEQFF. The CDR3 nucleotides read TGTGCCAGCAGTTCCCTAGCGGGGGGGAACAATGAGCAGTTCTTC.

A word on this clone: This sample includes further DNA sequences coding for the same CDR3. The chain links TRBV18 to TRBJ1-1; 7 nucleotides agree with TRBD1. The CDR3 spans 14 residues. Germline V gives CDR1 KGHSH, CDR2 LQKENI. The trim removed 4 bases at V and 1 base at J, leaving 3 bases unmatched. The CDR3 region is CASSRDRANTEAFF. The CDR3 DNA follows: TGTGCCAGCTCACGCGACAGGGCGAACACTGAAGCTTTCTTT.

The V call is TRBV7-2, the J call TRBJ1-4, with 9 bases fitting TRBD1. The CDR3 spans 14 residues. V was clipped by 5 bases and J by 2 bases; unmatched bases: 0. Germline CDR1 reads SGHTA; CDR2 reads FQGNSA. For the CDR3, the DNA is TGTGCCAGCAGCGGGACAGGGACTAATGAAAAACTGTTTTTT. This translates into CASSGTGTNEKLFF.

V gene TRBV28 combines with J gene TRBJ2-7, with D perhaps TRBD1 (5 bases). From germline, CDR1 is MDHEN and CDR2 SYDVKM. Trimming pared 7 bases from V and 4 bases from J, leaving 11 bases between. The CDR3 is made up of 12 amino acids. CDR3 loop: CASTATEYEQYF. The CDR3 DNA reads as TGTGCCAGCACCGCGACAGAATACGAGCAGTACTTC.